These 32 T cell receptor beta chains originate from one sample sequenced in a study of T cell responses to AZD1222 COVID-19 vaccine. Profiled with immunoSEQ multiplex PCR; TCRdb holds only in-frame clones, not every one. This sample yields 100,000 to 150,000 clones, of which 70% to 90% are seen a single time; 20% to 25% belongs to the top ten. The source material was peripheral blood, sampled on day 0 of AZD1222 vaccination. These receptors all come from an adult in good health.

J is TRBJ1-1 and V is TRBV13; tentative D call: TRBD1 (5 bases). The CDR3 spans 16 residues. CDR1 PRHDT and CDR2 FYEKMQ come from the germline V gene (reference sequence). V was shortened by 4 bases and J by 1 base, with 16 bases between the two germline ends. The CDR3 bases are TGTGCCAGCAGCTCGGGACCCCCGCAACAGAACACTGAAGCTTTCTTT. As protein: CASSSGPPQQNTEAFF.

The genes are TRBV14 and TRBJ2-1, with a tentative D call TRBD1 (6 bases). The CDR3 spans 14 residues. V lost 3 bases to trimming and J lost 7 bases, with 13 bases between them. Germline V CDR1 and CDR2: SGHDN, FVKESK. DNA for the CDR3: TGTGCCAGCAGCCAGCCGGGACACAGGAATGAGCAGTTCTTC. Amino acid sequence: CASSQPGHRNEQFF.

CDR3 in amino acids: CASSLAQFPGNTIYF. Here the CDR3 DNA reads TGCGCCAGCAGCTTGGCTCAGTTCCCTGGAAACACCATATATTTT. V and J are TRBV5-1 and TRBJ1-3; D ambiguous. This CDR3 is built from 15 residues. V was pared by 0 bases and J by 2 bases, with 9 bases between. CDR1 is SGHRS, CDR2 YFSETQ, per germline.

The CDR3 nucleotides read TGTGCCAGTAGTATCTCTAGTCCGGATTTTTACGAGCAGTACTTC. It encodes CASSISSPDFYEQYF. The chain has TRBV19 and TRBJ2-7; no firm D call. Trimming took off 3 bases at V and 4 bases at J, with 16 bases between the two ends. CDR1 and CDR2 from the germline V gene are LNHDA and SQIVND (reference sequence). CDR3 length equals 15 residues.

The chain links TRBV5-1 to TRBJ1-4; 7 bases match TRBD1. Germline trimming cut 4 bases from V and 8 bases from J; bases unmatched to any gene: 8. Germline lookup yields CDR1 SGHRS and CDR2 YFSETQ. This CDR3 comprises 14 residues. CDR3 in amino acids: CASSPTGAEEKLFF. The CDR3 coding sequence is TGCGCCAGCAGCCCTACAGGGGCGGAAGAAAAACTGTTTTTT.

The V gene is TRBV9, the J gene TRBJ2-6; 7 bases map to TRBD1. CDR1 and CDR2 (germline): SGDLS, YYNGEE. CDR3 size: 18 residues. J gave up 0 bases and V 0 bases, and 6 bases lay outside the gene matches. CDR3 bases: TGTGCCAGCAGCGTAGTCGGGACAGTAATCTCTGGGGCCAACGTCCTGACTTTC. Translation gives CASSVVGTVISGANVLTF.

The chain joins TRBV27 to TRBJ2-1; perhaps TRBD2 as D (7 bases). V was trimmed by 2 bases and J by 5 bases, leaving 13 bases between them. Per the germline V gene, CDR1 is MNHEY and CDR2 is SMNVEV (reference sequence). This CDR3 spans 15 amino acids. CDR3 loop: CASSLEGGLHNEQFF. Written as DNA, the CDR3 is TGTGCCAGCAGTTTAGAGGGGGGACTACACAATGAGCAGTTCTTC.

CDR3 coding DNA: TGTGCCAGCAGCCAAGGGGACAGGGGGCGCGAGCAGTACTTC. This encodes CASSQGDRGREQYF. V usage is TRBV3-1 (or the pseudogene TRBV3-2) and J usage is TRBJ2-7, with 12 bases matching TRBD1. From germline, CDR1 is LGHDT and CDR2 YNNKEL (reference sequence). The V segment lost 1 base and the J segment 6 bases; nucleotides outside the gene matches: 1. The CDR3 is 14 residues long.

V gene TRBV7-9 combines with J gene TRBJ1-4; possible D gene TRBD1, 6 bases. Trimming took off 5 bases at V and 4 bases at J, with 17 bases between the two ends. The germline gives CDR1 SEHNR, CDR2 FQNEAQ (reference sequence). The CDR3 length is 16 residues. CDR3 amino acids: CASSLQGSGLNEKLFF. The DNA for the CDR3 is TGTGCCAGCAGCCTACAGGGATCGGGCCTTAATGAAAAACTGTTTTTT.

The chain carries TRBV6-5 and TRBJ1-1; 8 bases map to TRBD1. Germline loops: CDR1 MNHEY, CDR2 SVGAGI. CDR3 length equals 16 residues. V was clipped by 4 bases and J by 0 bases; unmatched bases: 7. CDR3 sequence (DNA): TGTGCCAGCAGTTCGCCCCAGGGGGCCCTGAACACTGAAGCTTTCTTT. Translation gives CASSSPQGALNTEAFF.

V gene TRBV24-1 combines with J gene TRBJ1-5, with no clear D. Germline CDR1 is KGHDR and CDR2 is SFDVKD. The CDR3 is 14 residues long. Trimming removed 7 bases from V and 2 bases from J, with 11 bases in between. The CDR3 bases are TGTGCCACCAGCGGGCCGGTGGGCAATCAGCCCCAGCATTTT. It yields the protein CATSGPVGNQPQHF.

This clone was counted a few times. This CDR3 reads CASIIGTGWVTEAFF. The CDR3 region has the DNA TGTGCCAGCATAATTGGGACAGGTTGGGTCACTGAAGCTTTCTTT. V usage is TRBV7-8 and J usage is TRBJ1-1, with 8 bases aligning to TRBD1. Trimming took 7 bases from V and 4 from J; bases not matched to a gene: 11. Germline CDR1 SGHVS, CDR2 FQNEAQ. The length of the CDR3 is 15 residues.

The chain uses TRBV15 and TRBJ1-4; 8 bases match TRBD1. The CDR3 spans 15 residues. Germline assignment: CDR1 LNHNV and CDR2 YYDKDF (reference sequence). V gave up 0 bases and J gave up 6 bases; unmatched junction bases: 3. CDR3 sequence reads: CATSRDSTGDEKLFF. For the CDR3, the DNA is TGTGCCACCAGCAGAGATTCGACAGGGGATGAAAAACTGTTTTTT.

The count of this clone is one. The genes are TRBV5-1 and TRBJ1-1, with 9 bases fitting TRBD1. V shed 1 base, J shed 3 bases, and the junction held 7 bases outside the gene matches. The CDR3 contains 16 residues. Germline V gene lookup returns CDR1 SGHRS and CDR2 YFSETQ. The CDR3 region is CASSLITGGMDTEAFF. Written as DNA, the CDR3 is TGCGCCAGCAGCTTGATAACAGGGGGCATGGACACTGAAGCTTTCTTT.

The CDR3 loop reads CASSQGGNSPLHF. The CDR3 DNA reads TGTGCCAGCAGCCAAGGGGGGAATTCACCCCTCCACTTT. The chain uses TRBV12-3 or TRBV12-4 and TRBJ1-6, with a tentative D call TRBD1 (6 bases). This CDR3 has 13 amino acids. V was shortened by 6 bases and J by 7 bases, with 10 bases between the two germline ends.

The rearrangement joins TRBV11-3 to TRBJ1-1, with TRBD1 identical over 9 bases. The CDR3 is made up of 17 amino acids. The trim removed 4 bases at V and 0 bases at J, leaving 9 bases unmatched. The germline V gene encodes CDR1 SGHNT and CDR2 YENEEA. The CDR3 is CASSSGTGRGMNTEAFF. The DNA for the CDR3 is TGTGCCAGCAGCTCCGGGACAGGGAGGGGAATGAACACTGAAGCTTTCTTT.

This chain links TRBV5-6 with TRBJ1-2; 10 positions match TRBD1. V lost 3 bases, J lost 4 bases, and 6 bases stayed unmatched. There are 15 residues in the CDR3. In germline, CDR1 is SGHDT, CDR2 YYEEEE. The CDR3 loop reads CASSSDRGLGYGYTF. DNA of the CDR3: TGTGCCAGCAGCTCCGACAGGGGGCTCGGCTATGGCTACACCTTC.

The rearrangement links TRBV28 to TRBJ2-7; possibly TRBD1 for D (6 bases). Trimming took 5 bases from V and 6 from J, leaving 14 bases between them. The germline gives CDR1 MDHEN, CDR2 SYDVKM. This CDR3 comprises 13 residues. The CDR3 nucleotides read TGTGCCAGCAGTGACTTCAGGGGTGGCGAGCAGTACTTC. Translation gives CASSDFRGGEQYF.

The V and J genes are TRBV7-6 and TRBJ2-7; 11 bases map to TRBD1. The junction had 8 bases not matched to a gene; V was cut back by 5 bases and J by 5 bases. Germline CDR1 is SGHVS and CDR2 is FNYEAQ. The CDR3 has 15 amino acids. The CDR3, as DNA: TGTGCCAGCAGCCCCAGGACAGGGGGCTATCACGAGCAGTACTTC. Translation gives CASSPRTGGYHEQYF.

This chain uses TRBV7-2 with TRBJ2-4; D unclear. V shed 0 bases and J shed 0 bases, with 6 bases lying between them. Germline V gene data show CDR1 as SGHTA and CDR2 as FQGNSA. This CDR3 spans 15 amino acids. The CDR3 region has the DNA TGTGCCAGCAGCTTAGCAACCGCAGCCAAAAACATTCAGTACTTC. It specifies CASSLATAAKNIQYF.

The chain combines TRBV5-1 with TRBJ2-5; TRBD1 aligns across 7 bases. The CDR3 runs 14 residues. The V gene end was trimmed by 3 bases and the J gene end by 5 bases; junction bases not matched to a gene: 7. The V gene's germline CDR1 is SGHRS and CDR2 YFSETQ. CDR3: CASSSSTGKETQYF. CDR3 DNA sequence: TGCGCCAGCAGCTCCTCGACAGGGAAGGAGACCCAGTACTTC. The complete variable domain, with remaining parts taken from reference TRBV5-1 and TRBJ2-5, reads KAGVTQTPRYLIKTRGQQVTLSCSPISGHRSVSWYQQTPGQGLQFLFEYFSETQRNKGNFPGRFSGRQFSNSRSEMNVSTLELGDSALYLCASSSSTGKETQYFGPGTRLLVL.

J is TRBJ1-2 and V is TRBV29-1, with 9 bases identical to TRBD1. With V trimmed by 6 bases and J by 4 bases, 15 bases remained unmatched. The CDR3 is made up of 16 amino acids. Germline V gene lookup returns CDR1 SQVTM and CDR2 ANQGSEA. The CDR3 protein is CSVRPRGQGLGYGYTF. The CDR3, as DNA: TGCAGCGTCCGCCCAAGGGGACAGGGACTTGGCTATGGCTACACCTTC.

On this clone: Other DNA sequences in this specimen translate into the identical CDR3. The gene calls are TRBV7-2 and TRBJ2-7, with 12 bases aligning to TRBD2. This CDR3 has 16 amino acids. From germline, CDR1 is SGHTA and CDR2 FQGNSA. V dropped 5 bases and J dropped 4; count of bases not matched to a gene: 9. In DNA form, the CDR3 reads TGTGCCAGCAGCCCTCTGGGACTAGCGGGCGGATACGAGCAGTACTTC. This codes for CASSPLGLAGGYEQYF.

The chain joins TRBV14 to TRBJ2-6; tentatively, D is TRBD1 or TRBD2 (7 bases each). CDR3 length equals 19 residues. V lost 0 bases, J lost 0 bases, and 15 bases lay in between. Germline V CDR1 and CDR2: SGHDN, FVKESK. The CDR3 sequence: CASSQDPQGGGSGANVLTF. CDR3 sequence (DNA): TGTGCCAGCAGCCAAGATCCCCAGGGGGGGGGCTCTGGGGCCAACGTCCTGACTTTC.

The CDR3 nucleotides are TGTGCCAGCAGCTTATGGCGGGGGGTTAGCACAGATACGCAGTATTTT. Translation: CASSLWRGVSTDTQYF. This chain uses TRBV7-2 with TRBJ2-3; 8 nucleotides match TRBD2. The germline V gene encodes CDR1 SGHTA and CDR2 FQGNSA. This CDR3 contains 16 residues. J gave up 0 bases and V 2 bases, and 4 bases lay outside the gene matches. Full variable domain (rest looked up from reference TRBV7-2 and TRBJ2-3): GAGVSQSPSNKVTEKGKDVELRCDPISGHTALYWYRQSLGQGLEFLIYFQGNSAPDKSGLPSDRFSAERTGGSVSTLTIQRTQQEDSAVYLCASSLWRGVSTDTQYFGPGTRLTVL.

The V and J genes are TRBV7-6 and TRBJ2-3, with D unclear. V lost 5 bases to trimming and J lost 1 base, with 7 bases between them. Per germline, CDR1 SGHVS and CDR2 FNYEAQ. The CDR3 extends over 13 amino acids. The CDR3 DNA reads TGTGCCAGCAGCCCGACCCGCACAGATACGCAGTATTTT. This codes for CASSPTRTDTQYF. The whole variable domain, filled in from reference TRBV7-6 and TRBJ2-3, reads GAGVSQSPRYKVTKRGQDVALRCDPISGHVSLYWYRQALGQGPEFLTYFNYEAQQDKSGLPNDRFSAERPEGSISTLTIQRTEQRDSAMYRCASSPTRTDTQYFGPGTRLTVL.

The CDR3 nucleotides are TGCGCCAGCGGCACTGAGGGACAGGGTCGGACCGGGGAGCTGTTTTTT. Its protein product is CASGTEGQGRTGELFF. The chain has TRBV5-1 and TRBJ2-2; 9 bases match TRBD1. Per the germline V gene, CDR1 is SGHRS and CDR2 is YFSETQ. CDR3 length: 16 amino acids. V gave up 7 bases and J gave up 5 bases; unmatched junction bases: 12.

The count of this clone is one. The rearrangement joins TRBV9 to TRBJ1-2; no clear D. Trimming cost V 4 bases and J 8 bases, with 15 bases left between them. Germline V gives CDR1 SGDLS, CDR2 YYNGEE. This CDR3 contains 13 residues. CDR3 loop: CASSLESGEGYTF. For the CDR3, the DNA is TGTGCCAGCAGCCTAGAGTCGGGTGAGGGCTACACCTTC.

The J gene is TRBJ2-7, the V gene TRBV29-1; D unresolved. CDR1 is SQVTM, CDR2 ANQGSEA, per germline. The CDR3 spans 11 residues. With 6 bases removed from V and 5 bases from J, the gap between germline ends came to 11 bases. The CDR3 loop is CSVLVTDEQYF. The CDR3 DNA is TGCAGCGTGCTGGTTACTGACGAGCAGTACTTC.

The sample holds a few counts of this clone. The V and J genes are TRBV11-2 and TRBJ2-7; tentative D call: TRBD2 (5 bases). Trimming cost V 6 bases and J 3 bases, with 12 bases left between them. This CDR3 contains 13 residues. Germline V gene data show CDR1 as SGHAT and CDR2 as FQNNGV. CDR3 residues: CASRAGVGYEQYF. CDR3 nucleotide sequence: TGTGCCAGCAGAGCCGGGGTGGGCTACGAGCAGTACTTC.

This chain uses TRBV3-1 (or the pseudogene TRBV3-2) with TRBJ1-6; D is undetermined. The germline CDR1 and CDR2 sequences are LGHDT and YNNKEL (reference sequence). Trimming pared 3 bases from V and 7 bases from J, leaving 10 bases between. The CDR3 spans 14 residues. The CDR3 coding sequence is TGTGCCAGCAGCCAGCAGTGGAAAAATTCACCCCTCCACTTT. Translated: CASSQQWKNSPLHF.

The chain recombines TRBV6-5 with TRBJ1-1; D gene uncertain. The V and J ends lost 0 bases and 5 bases respectively, with 7 bases between them. CDR1 is MNHEY and CDR2 is SVGAGI in the germline V gene. This CDR3 is 13 amino acids long. The CDR3 bases are TGTGCCAGCAGTTACTCGTTGAGAACTGAAGCTTTCTTT. Translating gives CASSYSLRTEAFF.